The subject of this entry is one T cell receptor beta chain. Its antigen is unidentified. Using immunoSEQ multiplex PCR, the repertoire was profiled, and TCRdb retains in-frame clones only, with some absent. The sample shows 200,000 to 250,000 clones, roughly 84% of them seen only once. The sample belongs to a study of cytomegalovirus exposure and HLA in healthy donors. Points from the study as a whole: Cytomegalovirus association was assigned to under 200 TCR beta chains. The finding came from a later analysis; first-cohort TCR clusters tended to co-occur in the 120 or so validation repertoires. Researchers reported that three CMV-associated chains were confirmed in vitro as CMV antigen-specific.

The donors were part of the validation cohort, which consisted of about 120 subjects and was separate from the first cohort of 670 or so subjects. The CDR3 covers 14 residues. Trimming shortened V by 0 bases and J by 14 bases, and 19 bases separated the two germline ends. Germline-derived CDR1 and CDR2 are SGHRS and YFSETQ. The chain joins TRBV5-1 to TRBJ2-3, with D possibly TRBD2 on 5 matching bases. Sequenced input: PBMCs. The TCR originated in a woman between 18 and 29 years old in good health and CMV-seropositive. CDR3 DNA sequence: TGCGCCAGCAGCTTGGAAACTAGGACCTCCACAGTGTATTTT. The encoded protein is CASSLETRTSTVYF. Based on the CDR3 plus reference TRBV5-1 and TRBJ2-3, the full variable domain is KAGVTQTPRYLIKTRGQQVTLSCSPISGHRSVSWYQQTPGQGLQFLFEYFSETQRNKGNFPGRFSGRQFSNSRSEMNVSTLELGDSALYLCASSLETRTSTVYFGPGTRLTVL.